Detailed here is one TCR beta chain. Its target is unknown. The data derive from a study of T cell repertoires in cytomegalovirus infection. Overall study context: Shared public TCR beta signatures pointed to both CMV infection and a matching HLA type. Overall study results and limits: Individuals carrying CMV plus the relevant HLA were identified by cumulative frequency of public TCR beta families. The response measured ex vivo was dominated by TCR beta clonotypes (HLA-C-restricted and CMV-specific).

TCRdb called the reads again in MiXCR, with one record for every CDR3 protein. Among approximately 290,000 distinct CDR3 sequences listed, more than 20% were seen once. The CDR3 is made up of 15 amino acids. V trimming: 5 bases; J trimming: 2 bases; junction bases outside the gene matches: 3. Germline V gene data show CDR1 as MNHNS and CDR2 as SASEGT. This TCR derives from a human donor in good health (CMV status not recorded). Some clones in this sample may be carry-over from other donors' samples. Specimen: PBMCs. The chain joins TRBV6-1 to TRBJ2-1; 10 bases agree with TRBD2. CDR3 coding DNA: TGTGCCAGCAGTAAGCGGGAGGGGGCCTACAATGAGCAGTTCTTC. It codes for CASSKREGAYNEQFF.